Presented here are 2 T cell receptor beta chains from one specimen sequenced in a study of beta chain features in type 1 diabetes. Investigators reverse transcribed all isolated RNA, so they sequenced expressed TCRB transcripts. Repertoires were generated with immunoSEQ multiplex PCR, while TCRdb's copy carries only in-frame clones and drops some. The sample has around 500,000 clones, 30% seen once. Sequencing used naive CD4+ T cells from blood. The receptors come from a man aged 18 to 29 in good health.

This clone was seen only once. V gene TRBV7-9 combines with J gene TRBJ2-7, with 9 nucleotides matching TRBD1. Germline V CDR1 and CDR2: SEHNR, FQNEAQ (reference sequence). The CDR3 consists of 15 residues. The V and J ends lost 1 base and 6 bases, in that order; junction bases with no gene match: 7. As DNA, the CDR3 is TGTGCCAGCAGCTTAGTGGGGACAGGGTCATTCGAGCAGTACTTC. Its protein product is CASSLVGTGSFEQYF.

The chain uses TRBV5-6 and TRBJ1-5, with 8 positions matching TRBD1. J gave up 6 bases and V 4 bases, and 6 bases lay outside the gene matches. Germline V CDR1 and CDR2: SGHDT, YYEEEE. This CDR3 is built from 14 residues. The CDR3 here is CASSTRTGIQPQHF. The CDR3 nucleotides are TGTGCCAGCAGCACCCGGACAGGGATTCAGCCCCAGCATTTT.